The present TCR beta chain was sequenced within a study of OX40 agonist ivuxolimab in advanced cancers. Study at large: Cohort: about 82% men, mean age around 60, aged roughly 20 to 79. Past anti-PD-1, anti-PD-L1 or anti-CTLA-4 therapy was accepted, and roughly 42% had received some. General observations from the study: Mean expanded clone counts were higher in CD8+ than CD4+ T cells.

With autoimmune disease history or systemic immunosuppression, patients were excluded. About this clone: What it binds is unknown.

Repertoires were generated with immunoSEQ multiplex PCR, while TCRdb's copy carries only in-frame clones and drops some. The data contain roughly 60,000 clones, approximately 81% of them seen just once; the ten biggest clones take up more than 3%. Germline V gives CDR1 MNHEY, CDR2 SVGAGI. CDR3 size: 14 residues. The junction had 3 bases not matched to a gene; V was cut back by 5 bases and J by 3 bases. Here the sequenced sample was CD4+ or CD8+ T cells sorted from blood, taken in a trial of the OX40 agonist ivuxolimab. The source of this sequence is an adult with an advanced solid tumor such as melanoma, head and neck, liver or kidney cancer. The rearrangement links TRBV6-5 to TRBJ2-1, with TRBD1 identical over 8 bases. The chain's CDR3 is CASSRQGLYNEQFF. CDR3 coding DNA: TGTGCCAGCAGTAGACAGGGGCTCTACAATGAGCAGTTCTTC.